This T cell receptor beta chain originates from a study of molecular identifiers for immune sequencing clone quantification. Study results and limitations: The study found clones above 20 RNA copies held over 99% of effector molecules and under 1% in naive cells.

About this clonotype: Its antigen remains unidentified. With a much larger clone just one base away, this may be a read error.

Using 10%, 30% or 50% RNA, naive CD8 libraries were derived from around 20,000 to 1,000,000 sorted cells. In the sort, naive CD8 T cells were defined as CD8+CD4-CCR7+CD45RA+. TCRdb reanalysed the PCR reads using MiXCR and keeps one entry per CDR3 protein. The sample includes hundreds of thousands of distinct CDR3 sequences, 15% to 20% of them seen just once. This CDR3 contains 24 residues. This receptor was identified in a human donor in good health. Some libraries in this study had Jurkat cell RNA spiked in. Sample: naive CD8+ T cells from blood, with Jurkat cell RNA spiked in. Stated subset: FACS-sorted CD8+CD4-CCR7+CD45RA+ naive T cells. The chain links TRBV21-1 to TRBJ2-3; no DNA check was done on the table's D call, TRBD1. TRBV21-1 is labeled a pseudogene. The CDR3 DNA reads as TGTGCCAGCAGCAAAGGGGGACAGGGGAAAGGATCATTGGCGGGGAGAAGAAGCACAGATACGCAGTATTTT. As protein: CASSKGGQGKGSLAGRRSTDTQYF.